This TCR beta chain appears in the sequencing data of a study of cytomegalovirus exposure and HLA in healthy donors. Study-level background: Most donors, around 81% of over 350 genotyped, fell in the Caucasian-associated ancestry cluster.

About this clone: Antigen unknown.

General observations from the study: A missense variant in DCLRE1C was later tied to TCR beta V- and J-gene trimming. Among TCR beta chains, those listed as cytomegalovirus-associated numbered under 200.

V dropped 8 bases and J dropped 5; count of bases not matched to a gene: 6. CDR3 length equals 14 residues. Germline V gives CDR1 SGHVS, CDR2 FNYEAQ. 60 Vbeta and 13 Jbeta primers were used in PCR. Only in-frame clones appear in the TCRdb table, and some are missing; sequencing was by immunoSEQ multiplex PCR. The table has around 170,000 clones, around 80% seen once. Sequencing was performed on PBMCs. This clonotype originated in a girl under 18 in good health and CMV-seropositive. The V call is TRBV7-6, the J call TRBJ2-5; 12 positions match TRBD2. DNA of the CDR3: TGTGCCAGCCGGGCTAGCGGGAGGGTGGAGACCCAGTACTTC. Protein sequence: CASRASGRVETQYF. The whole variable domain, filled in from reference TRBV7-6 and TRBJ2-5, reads GAGVSQSPRYKVTKRGQDVALRCDPISGHVSLYWYRQALGQGPEFLTYFNYEAQQDKSGLPNDRFSAERPEGSISTLTIQRTEQRDSAMYRCASRASGRVETQYFGPGTRLLVL.